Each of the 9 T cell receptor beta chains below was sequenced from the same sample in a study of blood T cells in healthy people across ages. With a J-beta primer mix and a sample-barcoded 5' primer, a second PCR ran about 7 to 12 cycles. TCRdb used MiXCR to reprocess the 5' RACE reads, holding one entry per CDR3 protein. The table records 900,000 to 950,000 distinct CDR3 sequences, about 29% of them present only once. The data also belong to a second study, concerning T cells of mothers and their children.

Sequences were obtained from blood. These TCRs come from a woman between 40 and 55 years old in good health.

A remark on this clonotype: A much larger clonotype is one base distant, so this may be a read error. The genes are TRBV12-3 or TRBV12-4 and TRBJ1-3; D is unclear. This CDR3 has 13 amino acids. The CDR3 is CASKRSSGNPIYF. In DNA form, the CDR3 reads TGTGCCAGCAAGCGGAGTTCTGGAAACCCCATATATTTT.

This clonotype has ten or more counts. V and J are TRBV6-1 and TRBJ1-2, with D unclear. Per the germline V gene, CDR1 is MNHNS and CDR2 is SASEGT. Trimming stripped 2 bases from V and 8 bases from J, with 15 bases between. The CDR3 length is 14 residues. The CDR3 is CASSESRTRGGYTF. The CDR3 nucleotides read TGTGCCAGCAGTGAAAGTCGGACCCGTGGAGGCTACACCTTC.

In DNA form, the CDR3 reads TGTGCCAGCAGCCCCCTGGGGGGCTTTACTAATGAGCAGTTCTTC. It encodes CASSPLGGFTNEQFF. The chain combines TRBV7-9 with TRBJ2-1; perhaps D is TRBD1 or TRBD2 (6 bases each). This CDR3 has 15 residues. From germline, CDR1 is SEHNR and CDR2 FQNEAQ (reference sequence). Trimming removed 5 bases from V and 7 bases from J, with 18 bases in between.

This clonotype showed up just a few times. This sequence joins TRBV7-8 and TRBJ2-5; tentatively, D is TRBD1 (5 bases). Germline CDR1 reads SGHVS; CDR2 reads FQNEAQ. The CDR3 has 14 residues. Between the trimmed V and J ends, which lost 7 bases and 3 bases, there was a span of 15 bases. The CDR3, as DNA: TGTGCCAGCACCCCCTTCGACAGAGAAGAGACCCAGTACTTC. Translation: CASTPFDREETQYF.

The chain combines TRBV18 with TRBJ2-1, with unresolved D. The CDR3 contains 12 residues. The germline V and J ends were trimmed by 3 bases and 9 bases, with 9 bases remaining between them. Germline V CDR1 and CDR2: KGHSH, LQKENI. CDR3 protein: CASSPFLVEQFF. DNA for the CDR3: TGTGCCAGCTCACCGTTCCTAGTTGAGCAGTTCTTC.

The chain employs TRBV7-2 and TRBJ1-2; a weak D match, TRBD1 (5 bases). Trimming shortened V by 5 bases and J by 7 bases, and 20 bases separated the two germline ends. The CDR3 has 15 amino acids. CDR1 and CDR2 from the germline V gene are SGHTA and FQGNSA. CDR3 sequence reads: CASSPVQEGIGGYTF. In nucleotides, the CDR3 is TGTGCCAGCAGCCCGGTACAGGAGGGGATAGGTGGCTACACCTTC. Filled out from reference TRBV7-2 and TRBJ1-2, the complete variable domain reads GAGVSQSPSNKVTEKGKDVELRCDPISGHTALYWYRQSLGQGLEFLIYFQGNSAPDKSGLPSDRFSAERTGGSVSTLTIQRTQQEDSAVYLCASSPVQEGIGGYTFGSGTRLTVV.

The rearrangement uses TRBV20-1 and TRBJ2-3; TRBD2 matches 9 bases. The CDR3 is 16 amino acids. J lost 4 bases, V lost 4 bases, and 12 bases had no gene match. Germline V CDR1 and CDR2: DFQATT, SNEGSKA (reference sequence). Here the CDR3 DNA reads TGCAGTGCTACGCTATTTAGCGGGGGTACTGCAGATACGCAGTATTTT. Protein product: CSATLFSGGTADTQYF.

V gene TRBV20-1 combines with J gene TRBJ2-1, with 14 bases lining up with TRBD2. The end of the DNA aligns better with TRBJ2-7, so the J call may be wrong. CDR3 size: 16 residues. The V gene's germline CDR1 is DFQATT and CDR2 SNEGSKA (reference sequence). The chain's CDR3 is CSARGTSGRANYEQYF. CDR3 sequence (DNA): TGCAGTGCTAGGGGGACTAGCGGGAGAGCTAACTACGAGCAGTACTTC.

The CDR3 spells CASSFTGLRNEQFF. In DNA, the CDR3 is TGCGCCAGCAGCTTTACGGGGCTACGCAATGAGCAGTTCTTC. The chain carries TRBV5-1 and TRBJ2-1, with D perhaps given as TRBD1 or TRBD2 (5 bases each). Germline loops: CDR1 SGHRS, CDR2 YFSETQ. The V end was cut by 2 bases, the J end by 6 bases, with 12 bases between. The CDR3 is 14 residues long.